This T cell receptor (beta chain) was captured in a study of blood T cells in healthy people across ages. Then a second PCR, running about 7 to 11 cycles, was carried out with a sample-barcoded 5' primer and a J-beta primer mix. Each TCR beta cDNA got a 12-nucleotide random molecular identifier. TCRdb re-called the 5' RACE reads with MiXCR, one entry per CDR3 protein. The table records hundreds of thousands of distinct CDR3 sequences, about half of them present only once. As regards this clonotype: As yet, its antigen is unknown.

The study's findings and limits: Age brought a roughly linear fall in TCR beta diversity measured per million T cells. With naive T cell percentage, TCR beta diversity showed a strong correlation.

The V gene's germline CDR1 is SGHVS and CDR2 FQNEAQ. Trimming removed 5 bases from V and 7 bases from J; junction bases left unmatched: 13. The CDR3 runs to 19 residues. Sequences were obtained from blood. The V and J genes are TRBV7-8 and TRBJ2-2; 16 bases line up with TRBD2. This clonotype originated in a man aged 80 or over in good health. CDR3 bases: TGTGCCAGCAGCGGAGGGACTAGCGGGAGGGCCTTTGCACACGGGGAGCTGTTTTTT. The encoded protein is CASSGGTSGRAFAHGELFF.